The rows below give T cell receptor beta chains drawn from one sample of a study of blood T cell repertoires in COVID-19. TCRdb's table, derived via immunoSEQ multiplex PCR, lists solely in-frame clones and lacks some. The data contain about 250,000 clones, around 90% of them singletons. Specimen: peripheral blood. Every receptor here comes from an older woman with COVID-19, enrolled during active disease. Both conserved end residues are part of each CDR3. D genes are given only for firm matches. Clone size, where shown, is once, few, many, or a class for clones that have expanded.

j_gene | abundance | v_gene | d_gene | CDR3nt | CDR3aa
TRBJ1-6 | - | TRBV9 | - | TGTGCCAGCAGCGTATTTATCGGGTCACCCCTCCACTTT | CASSVFIGSPLHF
TRBJ2-7 | - | TRBV19 | TRBD1 | TGTGCCAGTAGTAACAGGGGCGGCGAGCAGTACTTC | CASSNRGGEQYF
TRBJ1-1 | - | TRBV13 | - | TGTGCCAGCAGCTTTGGGAGCACTGAAGCTTTCTTT | CASSFGSTEAFF
TRBJ1-5 | - | TRBV2 | TRBD1 | TGTGCCAGCAGTGCCGGACAGGGCCTCGTTAGCAATCAGCCCCAGCATTTT | CASSAGQGLVSNQPQHF
TRBJ1-1 | once | TRBV19 | TRBD1 | TGTGCCAGTAGTAGCCTGGACAGGGTGCGTGGGACTGAAGCTTTCTTT | CASSSLDRVRGTEAFF
TRBJ1-1 | - | TRBV19 | - | TGTGCCAGTAGTTCTAACACTGAAGCTTTCTTT | CASSSNTEAFF
TRBJ2-5 | - | TRBV5-8 | TRBD2 | TGTGCCAGCAGCCTCCACTCTGGACTAGCGGGGGTCTCACAAGAGACCCAGTACTTC | CASSLHSGLAGVSQETQYF
TRBJ2-6 | - | TRBV4-2 | - | TGTGCCAGCAGCCAGATAACAGGGCGTGGGTACTCTGGGGCCAACGTCCTGACTTTC | CASSQITGRGYSGANVLTF
TRBJ2-1 | - | TRBV7-2 | - | TGTGCCAGCAGCTTAGCCTATACTACCTATGAGCAGTTCTTC | CASSLAYTTYEQFF
TRBJ1-1 | - | TRBV5-1 | TRBD1 | TGCGCCAGCAGGGAAAGACAGGGGGCGCTGGGCACTGAAGCTTTCTTT | CASRERQGALGTEAFF
TRBJ2-6 | - | TRBV25-1 | TRBD1 | TGTGCCAGCAACCGGGACAGGGCGCTCTCTGGGGCCAACGTCCTGACTTTC | CASNRDRALSGANVLTF
TRBJ2-3 | - | TRBV29-1 | - | TGCAGCGTTGCAGGGACAGATACGCAGTATTTT | CSVAGTDTQYF
TRBJ2-2 | - | TRBV15 | - | TGTGCCACCACCGGGATGGAATTTGGGTCAACCGGGGAGCTGTTTTTT | CATTGMEFGSTGELFF
TRBJ1-1 | - | TRBV7-2 | - | TGTGCCAGCAGCTTATACGGGAACACTGAAGCTTTCTTT | CASSLYGNTEAFF
TRBJ2-2 | - | TRBV6-2/TRBV6-3 | - | TGTGCCAGCAGTCTTACTGTTGGACACGTGAACACCGGGGAGCTGTTTTTT | CASSLTVGHVNTGELFF
TRBJ2-1 | - | TRBV5-1 | - | TGCGCCAGCAGCCAAGGGGGCTCCTACAATGAGCAGTTCTTC | CASSQGGSYNEQFF
TRBJ1-6 | - | TRBV7-8 | TRBD1 | TGTGCCAGCAGCCTGACAGGGGTCGATTCACCCCTCCACTTT | CASSLTGVDSPLHF
TRBJ2-2 | - | TRBV5-1 | TRBD1 | TGCGCCAGCAGATCGGACAGGGGGAGTACCGGGGAGCTGTTTTTT | CASRSDRGSTGELFF
TRBJ1-6 | - | TRBV11-2 | - | TGTGCCAGCAGCTTCTCTGACAGCGAGCATTCACCCCTCCACTTT | CASSFSDSEHSPLHF
TRBJ2-2 | - | TRBV9 | TRBD2 | TGTGCCAGCAGCGCCGCAGCGGGGGGGCCGTGGACCGGGGAGCTGTTTTTT | CASSAAAGGPWTGELFF
TRBJ1-1 | few | TRBV19 | - | TGTGCCAGTGCGAAAGTGAACACTGAAGCTTTCTTT | CASAKVNTEAFF
TRBJ1-1 | - | TRBV30 | - | TGTGCCTGGAGTCTGACAGGGAACACTGAAGCTTTCTTT | CAWSLTGNTEAFF
TRBJ1-1 | - | TRBV7-2 | - | TGTGCCAGCAGCTTAGTGAACATGAACACTGAAGCTTTCTTT | CASSLVNMNTEAFF
TRBJ1-1 | few | TRBV4-2 | - | TGTGCCAGCAGCCAAGTCGGCAGGGACACTGAAGCTTTCTTT | CASSQVGRDTEAFF
TRBJ1-1 | once | TRBV18 | - | TGTGCCAGCTCACCACCTCTGGCGGGCACTGAAGCTTTCTTT | CASSPPLAGTEAFF
TRBJ2-7 | - | TRBV11-2 | - | TGTGCCAGCAGCTTAGGGCAGGGCGTCTACGAGCAGTACTTC | CASSLGQGVYEQYF
TRBJ2-5 | - | TRBV6-2/TRBV6-3 | TRBD2 | TGTGCCAGCAGTTACCCTAGCGGGGGGGTTAAAGAGACCCAGTACTTC | CASSYPSGGVKETQYF
TRBJ1-5 | - | TRBV11-2 | - | TGTGCCAGCAGCGCAGGGAAACAGCCCCAGCATTTT | CASSAGKQPQHF
TRBJ1-3 | - | TRBV9 | - | TGTGCCAGCAGCGCGTCCGGGGGGAACTCTGGAAACACCATATATTTT | CASSASGGNSGNTIYF
TRBJ1-1 | - | TRBV5-1 | - | TGCGCCAGCAGCGTGGAGGTCCTGGCCGGGGACACTGAAGCTTTCTTT | CASSVEVLAGDTEAFF
TRBJ1-2 | - | TRBV2 | - | TGTGCCAGCAGTGAAGCGCTTCGGGAGGGGAAAGAAGCTAACTATGGCTACACCTTC | CASSEALREGKEANYGYTF
TRBJ2-7 | - | TRBV12-3/TRBV12-4 | - | TGTGCCAGCAGTCCGGACGAGCAGTACTTC | CASSPDEQYF
TRBJ1-2 | - | TRBV19 | - | TGTGCCAGTTCAAAACAGAAATTTAACTATGGCTACACCTTC | CASSKQKFNYGYTF
TRBJ1-4 | once | TRBV7-7 | - | TGTGCCAGCAGCTACCCTGCCCGACAGCACACTCCGTTACAGGCAACTAATGAAAAACTGTTTTTT | CASSYPARQHTPLQATNEKLFF
TRBJ2-7 | - | TRBV5-6 | - | TGTGCCAGCAGCCGAGTGACAGCCGCCTACGAGCAGTACTTC | CASSRVTAAYEQYF
TRBJ2-7 | - | TRBV27 | TRBD1 | TGTGCCAGCAGTTTTTCGGACAGGTCCTACGAGCAGTACTTC | CASSFSDRSYEQYF
TRBJ2-7 | - | TRBV6-5 | - | TGTGCCAGCAGCATCGACAGAGTTAAGAAGCAGTACTTC | CASSIDRVKKQYF
TRBJ1-3 | - | TRBV5-1 | - | TGCGCCAGCAGCTCCGGGGTAGGAAACACCATATATTTT | CASSSGVGNTIYF
TRBJ1-4 | - | TRBV5-4 | - | TGTGCCAGCAGCCTGGCAGAGGCCAACTCGGAAAAACTGTTTTTT | CASSLAEANSEKLFF
TRBJ2-3 | - | TRBV7-3 | - | TGTGCCAGCAGCTCGGGGTCTCAGGGGGGCGCAGATACGCAGTATTTT | CASSSGSQGGADTQYF
TRBJ1-1 | - | TRBV4-3 | TRBD1 | TGCGCCAGCAGCCCTAGACAGGGGGCAACTGAAGCTTTCTTT | CASSPRQGATEAFF
TRBJ1-2 | - | TRBV6-5 | TRBD1 | TGTGCCAGCAGGCAAGGGACAGGGGCGGTCTATGGCTACACCTTC | CASRQGTGAVYGYTF
TRBJ1-5 | - | TRBV2 | - | TGTGCCAGCAGAGGAGGGGCCGGGCAGCCCCAGCATTTT | CASRGGAGQPQHF
TRBJ1-2 | - | TRBV7-9 | - | TGTGCCAGCAGCTTAGTGGCGGGTAACTATGGCTACACCTTC | CASSLVAGNYGYTF
TRBJ2-7 | - | TRBV4-1 | TRBD2 | TGCGCCAGCAGCCAAGGTAGGGTAGCGGGCCGCTCCTACGAGCAGTACTTC | CASSQGRVAGRSYEQYF
TRBJ2-3 | - | TRBV18 | - | TGTGCCAGCTCACCTGACAGCTCCGTTAGTTTAGGTACGCAGTATTTT | CASSPDSSVSLGTQYF
TRBJ1-4 | - | TRBV3-1/TRBV3-2 | TRBD1 | TGTGCCAGCAGCCAAGTAGACAGGGGGAGTGAAAAACTGTTTTTT | CASSQVDRGSEKLFF
TRBJ1-4 | few | TRBV18 | - | TGTGCCAGCTCACCAGGTGGGGGACTTAATGAAAAACTGTTTTTT | CASSPGGGLNEKLFF
TRBJ1-2 | - | TRBV5-1 | TRBD1 | TGCGCCAGCAGCAGGGGCAGGGGGGCTGGCTACACCTTC | CASSRGRGAGYTF
TRBJ1-4 | - | TRBV4-1 | - | TGCGCCAGCAGCCAAGCCCCGCCGGGGGCGGGGGTCGAAAAACTGTTTTTT | CASSQAPPGAGVEKLFF
TRBJ1-2 | - | TRBV6-6 | - | TGTGCCAGCAGCAGCTACACCTTC | CASSSYTF
TRBJ2-3 | few | TRBV7-9 | - | TGTGCCAGCAGCAGGGACATTAGCACAGATACGCAGTATTTT | CASSRDISTDTQYF
TRBJ2-5 | - | TRBV7-2 | TRBD2 | TGTGCCAGCAGCTTAGCCCTTACTAGCGGTCCCTACGGGACCCAGTACTTC | CASSLALTSGPYGTQYF
TRBJ1-6 | once | TRBV6-6 | - | TGTGCCAGCAGTTACGGGGGCGCCGGTAATTCACCCCTCCACTTT | CASSYGGAGNSPLHF